This TCR beta chain was captured in a study of blood T cell repertoires in COVID-19. As for the study in general: Two negative PCRs, clearance, or symptom resolution characterized the recovered Cohort 3 donors. Nucleic acid was either cDNA or gDNA, and it came from T cells, B-cell-depleted T cells, or PBMCs.

Participants came from about two dozen US areas, aged about 18 to 100 years. Cohorts were determined from participant-reported clinical history. Profiled with immunoSEQ multiplex PCR; TCRdb holds only in-frame clones, not every one. The profile covers 300,000 to 450,000 clones, with 87% appearing a single time and about 1.9% taken by the ten largest. Germline V gene data show CDR1 as SGHKS and CDR2 as YYEKEE (reference sequence). The CDR3 runs 14 residues. Losses at the gene ends were 0 bases for V and 5 bases for J; bases not matched to a gene: 4. The TCR comes from a man aged 40-49 years in a cohort exposed to, infected with or recovered from COVID-19 (not recorded which). Sequencing used PBMCs or T cells enriched from blood (not recorded which). The rearrangement joins TRBV5-5 to TRBJ2-5, with 7 bases that match TRBD2. CDR3 coding DNA: TGTGCCAGCAGCTTGGGCTGGGGAGGGGAGACCCAGTACTTC. Protein: CASSLGWGGETQYF.